The subject of this entry is one T cell receptor (beta chain). The antigen is undetermined. This sample is part of a study of cytomegalovirus exposure and HLA in healthy donors. This PCR relied on a set of 60 Vbeta primers and 13 Jbeta primers. Only in-frame clones appear in the TCRdb table, and some are missing; sequencing was by immunoSEQ multiplex PCR. The data hold 95,000 to 150,000 clones, with roughly 76% observed a single time. Study results and limitations: According to the study, roughly 160 TCR beta chains were cytomegalovirus-associated. Association of a missense DCLRE1C variant with TCR beta V- and J-gene trimming was reported in a later analysis. An analysis that was carried out later associated 17,000 or so TCR beta sequences with HLA alleles at 0.05 false discovery rate.

The CDR3 loop spans 17 amino acids. In germline, CDR1 is SGHTA, CDR2 FQGNSA. Germline trimming cut 1 base from V and 4 bases from J; bases unmatched to any gene: 10. The sequencing sample was made of PBMCs. This clonotype originated in a man aged 25 to 40 in good health and CMV-seronegative. The chain employs TRBV7-2 and TRBJ1-5; 7 nucleotides line up with TRBD1. CDR3 in DNA: TGTGCCAGCAGCTTAGTCCCAGGGGGGCTAGGGAATCAGCCCCAGCATTTT. This sequence encodes CASSLVPGGLGNQPQHF.